This T cell receptor (beta chain) was captured in a study of TIL therapy for anti-PD-1-resistant metastatic lung cancer. Study-wide background: Patients then received nivolumab; progressors got lymphodepletion, TIL and IL-2. General study findings and limits: The cohort had more treatment-naive, never-smoker and oncogene-addicted patients than typical.

The time point was: pre-treatment sample, taken before nivolumab and TIL therapy. This clone has just one count. Antigen specificity is unknown. Germline lookup yields CDR1 WSHSY and CDR2 SAAADI. The CDR3 spans 14 residues. Trimming took off 8 bases at V and 0 bases at J, with 10 bases between the two ends. This was the immunoSEQ v3 assay. Libraries were sequenced to 2 million to 2.5 million read pairs (survey) or about 5-6 million (deep). This table comes from immunoSEQ multiplex PCR, and its TCRdb copy is limited to in-frame clones, with some not included. The repertoire consists of some 32,000 clones, with roughly 69% occurring once and the leading ten covering 2.5% to 3%.

The chain is built from TRBV10-2 and TRBJ2-2; weak D call: TRBD2 (6 bases). The receptor was isolated from a woman aged 30 to 85 with non-small cell lung cancer. Source: blood, taken at baseline. CDR3 nucleotide sequence: TGCGCCAGCCTTGGGGGGTCGAACACCGGGGAGCTGTTTTTT. Translated, it gives CASLGGSNTGELFF.